The 29 T cell receptor beta chains below come from one sample, sequenced in a study of blood T cell repertoires in COVID-19. The repertoire was sequenced with immunoSEQ multiplex PCR; TCRdb's copy has only in-frame clones and lacks some. The data contain around 140,000 clones, about 88% of them singletons. The specimen sequenced was peripheral blood. These receptors all stem from a woman of 80 years or more with acute or convalescent COVID-19.

The chain carries TRBV5-4 and TRBJ1-2; 7 bases align to TRBD1. J gave up 1 base and V 5 bases, and 5 bases lay outside the gene matches. The CDR3 has 14 amino acids. Germline V CDR1 and CDR2: SGHNT, YYREEE (reference sequence). CDR3 in amino acids: CASRRDRVNYGYTF. In DNA form, the CDR3 reads TGTGCCAGCAGGCGAGACAGGGTTAACTATGGCTACACCTTC. Looking up the rest from reference TRBV5-4 and TRBJ1-2 gives the full variable domain: ETGVTQSPTHLIKTRGQQVTLRCSSQSGHNTVSWYQQALGQGPQFIFQYYREEENGRGNFPPRFSGLQFPNYSSELNVNALELDDSALYLCASRRDRVNYGYTFGSGTRLTVV.

The chain carries TRBV19 and TRBJ1-4, with D maybe TRBD1 (5 bases). Germline V lookup: CDR1 LNHDA, CDR2 SQIVND (reference sequence). V lost 7 bases to trimming and J lost 0 bases, with 9 bases between them. The CDR3 spans 14 residues. The CDR3 loop is CASTQGATNEKLFF. The CDR3 DNA reads as TGTGCCAGTACTCAGGGCGCAACTAATGAAAAACTGTTTTTT.

The chain has TRBV5-1 and TRBJ1-2, with 9 bases identical to TRBD1. This CDR3 spans 12 amino acids. Germline CDR1 SGHRS, CDR2 YFSETQ. Trimming took 5 bases from V and 8 from J; bases not matched to a gene: 4. CDR3 nucleotide sequence: TGCGCCAGCAGACAGGGGGCTGAAGGCTACACCTTC. Translation: CASRQGAEGYTF.

The chain recombines TRBV29-1 with TRBJ2-7, with unresolved D. The germline gives CDR1 SQVTM, CDR2 ANQGSEA. The length of the CDR3 is 11 residues. The germline V and J ends were trimmed by 4 bases and 3 bases, with 7 bases remaining between them. The CDR3 reads CSVGLDYEQYF. In DNA form, the CDR3 reads TGCAGCGTTGGGTTAGACTACGAGCAGTACTTC.

V usage is TRBV5-8 and J usage is TRBJ2-5; no clear D. The V end was cut by 2 bases, the J end by 6 bases, with 8 bases between. The germline V gene encodes CDR1 SGHTS and CDR2 YDEGEE. There are 12 residues in the CDR3. CDR3 coding DNA: TGTGCCAGCAGCTTTGGGCTTCAGACCCAGTACTTC. This encodes CASSFGLQTQYF.

The chain uses TRBV7-8 and TRBJ2-1, with 9 bases that match TRBD1. J gave up 3 bases and V 3 bases, and 6 bases lay outside the gene matches. Germline V gene lookup returns CDR1 SGHVS and CDR2 FQNEAQ. The CDR3 is made up of 16 amino acids. CDR3 protein: CASSFGQGSVYNEQFF. In DNA form, the CDR3 reads TGTGCCAGCAGCTTCGGACAGGGGTCCGTCTACAATGAGCAGTTCTTC.

The chain couples TRBV11-3 to TRBJ2-7; tentative D call: TRBD1 (6 bases). The germline gives CDR1 SGHNT, CDR2 YENEEA. CDR3 length: 14 residues. Trimming took off 4 bases at V and 4 bases at J, with 14 bases between the two ends. The CDR3 DNA is TGTGCCAGCAGCTCCGGACAGTTCGATTACGAGCAGTACTTC. Protein sequence: CASSSGQFDYEQYF.

The chain uses TRBV5-1 and TRBJ1-5; D remains ambiguous. Looked up from germline, CDR1 is SGHRS and CDR2 is YFSETQ. The CDR3 loop spans 15 amino acids. V was cut by 4 bases and J by 6 bases, with 17 bases left in between. In nucleotides, the CDR3 is TGCGCCAGCAGCCCCGGATCGGGAGGTAGTCAGCCCCAGCATTTT. Amino acids: CASSPGSGGSQPQHF.

This sequence joins TRBV2 and TRBJ1-2; D may be TRBD1 (6 bases). V lost 6 bases and J lost 5, with 13 bases in between. The germline V gene has CDR1 SNHLY and CDR2 FYNNEI. The CDR3 consists of 13 residues. This chain's CDR3 is CASRDSPDYGYTF. The CDR3, as DNA: TGTGCCAGCAGGGACAGCCCGGATTATGGCTACACCTTC.

This chain connects TRBV27 to TRBJ1-3; D is perhaps TRBD1 (6 bases). Trimming stripped 5 bases from V and 7 bases from J, with 15 bases between. The CDR3 runs to 14 residues. Germline V gives CDR1 MNHEY, CDR2 SMNVEV (reference sequence). CDR3 bases: TGTGCCAGCAGTCGAACAGGGTCTAGGAACACCATATATTTT. Protein: CASSRTGSRNTIYF.

The chain joins TRBV18 to TRBJ2-6, with D possibly being TRBD1 (6 bases). CDR3 size: 14 residues. V was cut by 5 bases and J by 2 bases, with 7 bases left in between. From germline, CDR1 is KGHSH and CDR2 LQKENI. For the CDR3, the DNA is TGTGCCAGCTCAGGACAGACTGGGGCCAACGTCCTGACTTTC. Protein sequence: CASSGQTGANVLTF.

Here the CDR3 DNA reads TGTGCCAGCAGTTTAGGGCAGACCTACGAGCAGTACTTC. This codes for CASSLGQTYEQYF. The chain uses TRBV12-3 or TRBV12-4 and TRBJ2-7, with D hard to call. The CDR3 covers 13 residues. V lost 1 base and J lost 2, with 6 bases in between.

The genes are TRBV7-2 and TRBJ1-2, with 9 bases matching TRBD1. This CDR3 is built from 14 residues. Germline V CDR1 and CDR2: SGHTA, FQGNSA. The trim removed 4 bases at V and 6 bases at J, leaving 6 bases unmatched. DNA for the CDR3: TGTGCCAGCAGCTCCCACAGGGGGCGGGATGGCTACACCTTC. Amino acid sequence: CASSSHRGRDGYTF.

The gene calls are TRBV7-9 and TRBJ1-2; TRBD1 is a possible D gene (5 bases). The germline V gene has CDR1 SEHNR and CDR2 FQNEAQ (reference sequence). CDR3 length: 14 residues. Trimming took 5 bases from V and 5 from J, leaving 15 bases between them. CDR3 nucleotides: TGTGCCAGCAGCCTATCAGGGACTTTATATGGCTACACCTTC. This translates into CASSLSGTLYGYTF.

V gene TRBV11-2 combines with J gene TRBJ1-1; D unresolved. Germline V gene sequence: CDR1 SGHAT, CDR2 FQNNGV. This CDR3 spans 16 amino acids. The ends were cut back, 0 bases at V and 0 bases at J, with 11 bases in the middle. The CDR3 DNA is TGTGCCAGCAGCTTAGATCCCCCAGATATGAACACTGAAGCTTTCTTT. As protein: CASSLDPPDMNTEAFF.

CDR3 sequence (DNA): TGTGCCAGCAGTAAACTACGGCGCAGCCTCCACTTT. Translating gives CASSKLRRSLHF. This chain joins TRBV6-2 or TRBV6-3 and TRBJ1-6, with D unclear. CDR1 is MNHEY and CDR2 is SVGEGT in the germline V gene. CDR3 length equals 12 residues. V was clipped by 5 bases and J by 15 bases, with 14 bases between them.

The chain employs TRBV18 and TRBJ2-5; 8 positions agree with TRBD2. Per the germline V gene, CDR1 is KGHSH and CDR2 is LQKENI. The CDR3 extends over 13 amino acids. V was clipped by 3 bases and J by 5 bases; unmatched bases: 2. The CDR3 DNA is TGTGCCAGCTCACCCGCTAGCGGGGAGACCCAGTACTTC. Amino acid sequence: CASSPASGETQYF.

In this sample, this clone turned up once. V is TRBV30 and J is TRBJ2-3, with 8 bases matching TRBD1. V lost 5 bases to trimming and J lost 1 base; unmatched junction nucleotides: 2. CDR1 is GTSNPN and CDR2 is SVGIG in the germline V gene (reference sequence). The CDR3 covers 13 residues. DNA for the CDR3: TGTGCCTGGGGGGGACAGGGCACAGATACGCAGTATTTT. As protein: CAWGGQGTDTQYF.

The V gene is TRBV6-5, the J gene TRBJ2-7; TRBD1 matches at 8 bases. The ends lost 6 bases at V and 4 bases at J; junction bases unmatched: 8. Per the germline V gene, CDR1 is MNHEY and CDR2 is SVGAGI. The CDR3 spans 14 residues. The CDR3 sequence: CASRRGQGAYEQYF. CDR3 sequence (DNA): TGTGCCAGCAGGAGAGGACAGGGAGCGTACGAGCAGTACTTC.

The chain is built from TRBV30 and TRBJ2-5, with 7 bases identical to TRBD1. Germline-derived CDR1 and CDR2 are GTSNPN and SVGIG (reference sequence). The CDR3 is 13 amino acids. Here the CDR3 DNA reads TGTGGGTCGACAGGGAGCAACCAAGAGACCCAGTACTTC. Translation gives CGSTGSNQETQYF.

The chain couples TRBV6-6 to TRBJ2-2; possible D gene TRBD1, 5 bases. CDR3 length equals 15 residues. Per germline, CDR1 MNHNY and CDR2 SVGAGI (reference sequence). Trimming stripped 6 bases from V and 1 base from J, with 12 bases between. This chain's CDR3 is CASRPGQLNTGELFF. CDR3 nucleotides: TGTGCCAGCAGACCCGGACAACTGAACACCGGGGAGCTGTTTTTT.

CDR3 sequence reads: CASSGGLGDSQYF. The CDR3 nucleotides read TGTGCCAGCAGTGGTGGGCTAGGGGATTCGCAGTATTTT. The V and J genes are TRBV2 and TRBJ2-3; D is perhaps TRBD1 (5 bases). Trimming removed 4 bases from V and 10 bases from J, with 15 bases in between. Germline CDR1 SNHLY, CDR2 FYNNEI. The CDR3 loop spans 13 amino acids.

V and J are TRBV21-1 and TRBJ1-1; TRBD1, as called in the table, went unchecked against the DNA. TRBV21-1 counts as a pseudogene. The CDR3 is 15 amino acids. The CDR3 here is CASSLRDRGNTEAFF. In nucleotides, the CDR3 is TGTGCCAGCAGCCTACGGGACAGGGGGAACACTGAAGCTTTCTTT.

This clone was observed a single time. J is TRBJ2-1 and V is TRBV19; D remains ambiguous. The CDR3 has 11 amino acids. V lost 10 bases to trimming and J lost 4 bases, with 8 bases between them. Germline values: CDR1 LNHDA, CDR2 SQIVND (reference sequence). CDR3 amino acids: CATFSYNEQFF. The CDR3 bases are TGTGCCACCTTCAGTTACAATGAGCAGTTCTTC.

The chain is built from TRBV7-9 and TRBJ2-5; 10 bases agree with TRBD2. Germline V CDR1 and CDR2: SEHNR, FQNEAQ (reference sequence). V dropped 5 bases and J dropped 4; count of bases not matched to a gene: 4. The CDR3 contains 14 residues. The CDR3 sequence is CASSPRTSGETQYF. CDR3 DNA: TGTGCCAGCAGCCCCAGGACTAGCGGAGAGACCCAGTACTTC.

The chain recombines TRBV6-2 or TRBV6-3 with TRBJ1-5; the D is unclear. CDR3 size: 14 residues. Trimming pared 0 bases from V and 9 bases from J, leaving 12 bases between. Germline V gives CDR1 MNHEY, CDR2 SVGEGT. The CDR3 DNA is TGTGCCAGCAGTTACTCGAACATTCAACGGCCCCAGCATTTT. Amino acids: CASSYSNIQRPQHF.

This clone has a single count. J is TRBJ1-2 and V is TRBV2, with 11 bases that match TRBD1. The CDR3 is 14 residues long. CDR1 is SNHLY and CDR2 is FYNNEI in the germline V gene. The V gene end was trimmed by 6 bases and the J gene end by 5 bases; junction bases not matched to a gene: 5. The CDR3 spells CASSPGQGVYGYTF. For the CDR3, the DNA is TGTGCCAGCAGCCCGGGACAGGGGGTGTATGGCTACACCTTC.

V is TRBV2 and J is TRBJ1-2; D gene unclear. Trimming removed 7 bases from V and 1 base from J, with 13 bases in between. The CDR3 length is 14 residues. Germline CDR1 SNHLY, CDR2 FYNNEI. The CDR3 nucleotides are TGTGCCAGCACCCCTGGGTCGGGTAACTATGGCTACACCTTC. Encoded protein: CASTPGSGNYGYTF.

The CDR3 region has the DNA TGTGCCAGCAGCCTTACACCGAACTACGAGCAGTACTTC. Protein sequence: CASSLTPNYEQYF. V is TRBV3-1 (or the pseudogene TRBV3-2) and J is TRBJ2-7; D not certain. The germline gives CDR1 LGHDT, CDR2 YNNKEL (reference sequence). Trimming cost V 4 bases and J 3 bases, with 10 bases left between them. CDR3 length: 13 amino acids.